This TCR beta chain emerged from a study of regulatory T cells in long-lasting Graves disease (dated by TCRdb to the early 2020s). As for the study more broadly: Newly diagnosed Graves' disease patients had taken antithyroid drugs for less than 3 months. The study was conducted in China and was registered as a clinical trial. TCR sequencing covered roughly 13 persistent and approximately 20 newly diagnosed Graves' disease patients, 33 samples in total. Patients with persistent Graves' disease were compared with patients with newly diagnosed Graves' disease using TCR sequencing and RNA sequencing of peripheral blood.

For this clonotype: The antigen this receptor binds is unknown. One base away there is no much larger clone; base qualities are not given.

Study-level results and caveats: Patients with persistent disease shared more public clonotypes (roughly 2,900) than newly diagnosed patients did (nearly 1,000). TRBV28, TRBJ1-2 and TRBJ2-5 were preferentially used in persistent disease, while TRBV20-1 and TRBJ2-1 were favored in newly diagnosed disease. Only the TCR beta chain was sequenced and analyzed. The authors noted that the small sample size was a limitation that may lower accuracy. Persistent Graves' disease patients showed lower TCR Shannon entropy and fewer highly expanded clones than newly diagnosed patients, suggesting clonal expansion. Because the primary lesion, thyroid tissue, could not be accessed, the study looked at peripheral blood alone.

The library was generated by multiplex PCR. The sample was run on an Illumina HiSeq 4000. CDR3 regions were amplified by Arm-PCR with iRepertoire HTBI primers to construct TCR beta libraries. PCR products were gel purified before sequencing. For the original study's pipeline: A total of around 66 TRBV and 14 TRBJ segments were identified across samples and were used for gene usage analysis of CDR3 amino acid clonotypes. COPE and FqMerger were used to merge the filtered high-quality paired reads into contigs. BLAST was used to align contigs to IMGT TRBV, TRBD and TRBJ reference genes, and CDR3 was defined according to IMGT. Clonotypes above 0.1% frequency were classified as highly expanded clones. Shannon entropy was used to measure repertoire diversity, and the Gini coefficient was used to measure V-J evenness. Public clonotypes were defined as clonotypes shared by more than one individual. TCRdb passed the public sequencing reads through fastp at Q25 and MiXCR, retaining productive beta sequences. Under each unique CDR3 protein, matching rows form one entry showing the most common genes and DNA. TCRdb, rather than the study authors, made the V and J calls. Here the sample has hundreds of thousands of distinct CDR3 sequences; under 20% occur a single time. Approximately 18% of the sample is held by the ten biggest clonotypes.

Interpreted using the paper, the time point label stands for: newly diagnosed GD, antithyroid drugs for less than 3 months. For both TCR sequencing and RNA sequencing, RNA was extracted from PBMCs using TRIzol. The diagnosis of Graves' disease followed American Thyroid Association guidelines. Patients for the study were recruited at an endocrinology department in Xi'an, China. Each patient gave 7 to 9.5 milliliters of peripheral blood, collected in an EDTA anticoagulant tube. Ficoll Paque Plus density gradient separation was used to isolate PBMCs, and no further T cell sorting was done. An Agilent 2100 Bioanalyzer and agarose gel were used to assess RNA quality, and a NanoDrop 2000 was used to measure RNA concentration. Spanning cysteine to phenylalanine, the CDR3 consists of 16 amino acids. Just the 48-base CDR3 DNA is kept, in frame starting at base 1. From the germline V gene (reference sequence), CDR1 is LNHDA and CDR2 is SQIVND. V is pared back by 4 bases and J by 2 bases, with 15 bases lying between the germline termini.

These data also featured in a second study, about T cells in Graves' hyperthyroidism and ophthalmopathy. The second study's authors report: A patient counted as having stable Graves' hyperthyroidism if no progression to ophthalmopathy occurred over 18 months of follow-up. The hyperthyroidism patients were between 18 and 65 years old and newly diagnosed, with a disease duration of less than 2 months. The study excluded patients with uncontrolled infections, other autoimmune diseases, pregnancy or lactation. Clinical symptoms, serum thyroxine and TRAb, thyroid ultrasound, and orbital computed tomography formed the basis for the diagnoses. A first-round RT-PCR of the TCR CDR3 used the HTBI primer set with the Qiagen OneStep RT-PCR kit. Most expanded thyroid clonotypes (frequency above 0.001) were also detected in blood, suggesting blood repertoires may reflect thyroid immune responses. Ophthalmopathy was separated from stable hyperthyroidism by a 13 V-J signature model, with over 85% sensitivity and roughly 81% specificity obtained in cross-validation and 80%/75% obtained in testing. In validation, the model predicted progression to ophthalmopathy a median of roughly 6.2 months before onset, with about 71% sensitivity and roughly 79% specificity. To identify distinguishing TCR V-J signatures, a discovery cohort of about 100 patients was used, comprising 43 with Graves' ophthalmopathy and under 60 with stable Graves' hyperthyroidism. An independent validation cohort of under 20 hyperthyroidism patients and about 16 patients who later progressed to ophthalmopathy tested prospective prediction of ophthalmopathy. For training and testing, the 100 or so patients in the discovery cohort were randomly divided in a 7:3 ratio. The study also compared thyroid tissue and blood T-cell repertoires from a handful of Graves' hyperthyroidism patients. After blood sampling, hyperthyroidism patients were treated with methimazole at a starting dose of 30 mg daily, and ophthalmopathy patients were treated with high-dose intravenous methylprednisolone. Libraries were constructed in a second round of multiplex PCR, after which size selection and purification were performed. Paired-end sequencing of the libraries was performed with 100 bp reads on an Illumina HiSeq2000. SOAPnuke was used to process the raw data, removing reads that contained adapters or uncalled bases, had a mean Phred below 15, or lacked an exact match to the constant primer or identifier. COPE v1.2.5 was used to merge high-quality paired reads, and clonotypes were defined as unique nucleotide sequences. MiTCR v1.1 was used to align clonotypes to the IMGT TRBV, TRBD and TRBJ reference segments. Analysis was restricted to V-J combinations with a frequency above 0.0001, which covered 99.2% of repertoires. The TCS score was defined as F50 (clonal expansion) divided by E x V (chaos), with BLOSUM62-based TCRdist calculated between CDR3 peptides within each V-J. Welch's t-statistics and random forest reduced 500 to 650 V-J features to about 13, which were used in a naive Bayes classifier (R e1071). No statistical method was used to fix the sample size in advance, and group allocation was not hidden from the investigators. The paper reports TCR Vbeta CDR3 sequencing of approximately 130 peripheral blood samples: around 41 ophthalmopathy, under 80 hyperthyroidism and approximately 17 progressor patients.

The chain is made from TRBV19 and TRBJ2-4; the best D guess is TRBD2, with 6 bases matching. The origin of this receptor is a woman aged 25 to 39 with Graves disease. Donor details come from another sample of the same person, matched by shared clones. The specimen was peripheral blood mononuclear cells (PBMCs), collected at new diagnosis, from a patient treated with antithyroid drugs. CDR3 loop: CASSNVERVSKNIQYF. The bases read TGTGCCAGTAGTAACGTAGAGCGGGTATCCAAAAACATTCAGTACTTC.